This entry lists 12 T cell receptor beta chains sequenced from one sample in a study of early T cells in non-severe SARS-CoV-2 infection. TCRdb itself ran the 5' RACE reads through MiXCR, one entry per CDR3 protein. The table includes about 50,000 distinct CDR3 sequences, around 10% detected once. The source was whole blood, collected at baseline. These receptors all stem from an adult who was a healthcare worker with PCR-confirmed SARS-CoV-2 infection or an uninfected control (not recorded which).

This clonotype was observed at least ten times. The chain combines TRBV5-1 with TRBJ2-5; unclear D gene. Germline V lookup: CDR1 SGHRS, CDR2 YFSETQ. This CDR3 comprises 15 residues. V was cut by 0 bases and J by 1 base, with 10 bases left in between. CDR3 amino acids: CASSLGRTGQETQYF. The CDR3 DNA sequence: TGCGCCAGCAGCTTGGGGCGCACGGGCCAAGAGACCCAGTACTTC.

This clonotype occurred a few times. This sequence joins TRBV30 and TRBJ1-1; possibly TRBD1 for D (5 bases). The germline V gene encodes CDR1 GTSNPN and CDR2 SVGIG (reference sequence). This CDR3 region has 13 residues. V was pared by 0 bases and J by 4 bases, with 9 bases between. DNA of the CDR3: TGTGCCTGGAGTGTACGGGGGGTCACTGAAGCTTTCTTT. Its protein product is CAWSVRGVTEAFF.

V is TRBV18 and J is TRBJ2-7; perhaps TRBD1 as D (5 bases). With 2 bases removed from V and 3 bases from J, the gap between germline ends came to 17 bases. Germline loops: CDR1 KGHSH, CDR2 LQKENI. This CDR3 has 16 amino acids. The CDR3 sequence: CASSPGPPAGNYEQYF. DNA of the CDR3: TGTGCCAGCTCACCAGGCCCCCCGGCAGGGAACTACGAGCAGTACTTC. Full variable domain (outside the CDR3, taken from reference TRBV18 and TRBJ2-7): NAGVMQNPRHLVRRRGQEARLRCSPMKGHSHVYWYRQLPEEGLKFMVYLQKENIIDESGMPKERFSAEFPKEGPSILRIQQVVRGDSAAYFCASSPGPPAGNYEQYFGPGTRLTVT.

The rearrangement joins TRBV20-1 to TRBJ2-3; TRBD1 is a possible D gene (5 bases). Trimming cost V 6 bases and J 4 bases, with 17 bases left between them. The CDR3 runs 14 residues. Looked up from germline, CDR1 is DFQATT and CDR2 is SNEGSKA (reference sequence). The CDR3: CSAESTFRADTQYF. DNA of the CDR3: TGCAGTGCGGAATCCACCTTCAGGGCAGATACGCAGTATTTT.

This clonotype was picked up many times. This sequence joins TRBV20-1 and TRBJ2-1; 16 positions match TRBD2. CDR3 length: 22 residues. Per germline, CDR1 DFQATT and CDR2 SNEGSKA (reference sequence). Germline trimming cut 0 bases from V and 4 bases from J; bases unmatched to any gene: 18. CDR3 region: CSARDPGLAGGPDYRRYNEQFF. In nucleotides, the CDR3 is TGCAGTGCTAGAGACCCGGGACTAGCGGGAGGGCCGGATTATAGGAGATACAATGAGCAGTTCTTC.

This clonotype turned up a few times. The chain carries TRBV9 and TRBJ2-7, with D tentatively TRBD2 (7 bases). Germline CDR1 is SGDLS and CDR2 is YYNGEE. V dropped 4 bases and J dropped 12 bases, with 20 bases sitting between them. This CDR3 is built from 13 residues. The CDR3 spells CASSPHMGGPPYF. The CDR3 DNA sequence: TGTGCCAGCAGCCCACACATGGGGGGGCCCCCGTACTTC.

V usage is TRBV11-2 and J usage is TRBJ2-2; the D is unclear. Between the trimmed V and J ends, which lost 1 base and 1 base, there was a span of 7 bases. The CDR3 is made up of 15 amino acids. Germline V gene sequence: CDR1 SGHAT, CDR2 FQNNGV. The CDR3 nucleotides read TGTGCCAGCAGCTTAGTAAAGGAGAACACCGGGGAGCTGTTTTTT. Translating it yields CASSLVKENTGELFF.

There are many counts of this clonotype. The chain links TRBV29-1 to TRBJ2-6, with 8 bases fitting TRBD2. V shed 4 bases and J 0 bases; nucleotides not matched to a gene: 11. The germline CDR1 and CDR2 sequences are SQVTM and ANQGSEA. The CDR3 spans 18 residues. CDR3 sequence (DNA): TGCAGCGTTGCCCCTTCCGGGGGGGTTGCCTCTGGGGCCAACGTCCTGACTTTC. This sequence encodes CSVAPSGGVASGANVLTF.

V usage is TRBV18 and J usage is TRBJ2-7, with TRBD2 as a possible D gene (5 bases). V lost 3 bases and J lost 3, with 9 bases in between. The CDR3 extends over 13 amino acids. The germline CDR1 and CDR2 sequences are KGHSH and LQKENI. For the CDR3, the DNA is TGTGCCAGCTCACCTTATGGACTCTACGAGCAGTACTTC. It encodes CASSPYGLYEQYF.

The table lists this clonotype with a few counts. CDR3 loop: CASSWGDRDSEQYF. For the CDR3, the DNA is TGTGCCAGCAGCTGGGGAGACAGGGACAGCGAGCAGTACTTC. The chain recombines TRBV5-6 with TRBJ2-7; 7 nucleotides agree with TRBD1. Germline trimming cut 3 bases from V and 6 bases from J; bases unmatched to any gene: 9. The CDR3 sequence is 14 residues long. Germline V lookup: CDR1 SGHDT, CDR2 YYEEEE.

This chain joins TRBV11-2 and TRBJ1-3, with 8 bases fitting TRBD1. CDR1 is SGHAT and CDR2 is FQNNGV in the germline V gene. The V gene end was trimmed by 9 bases and the J gene end by 3 bases; junction bases not matched to a gene: 4. CDR3 length equals 13 residues. CDR3 amino acids: CASGTGGGNTIYF. CDR3 bases: TGTGCCAGTGGTACAGGGGGTGGAAACACCATATATTTT.

The V and J genes are TRBV9 and TRBJ2-7, with TRBD2 identical over 8 bases. V trimming: 3 bases; J trimming: 4 bases; junction bases outside the gene matches: 3. Germline CDR1 and CDR2: SGDLS and YYNGEE. The CDR3 loop spans 13 amino acids. CDR3 nucleotide sequence: TGTGCCAGCAGCGCCGGGGGGGCTTACGAGCAGTACTTC. It encodes CASSAGGAYEQYF.